A selection of T cell receptor beta chains follows, all from one sample in a study of blood T cell repertoires in COVID-19. Generated by immunoSEQ multiplex PCR, the TCRdb table keeps only in-frame clones and is missing some. The sample has fewer than 95,000 clones, less than 85% seen once; the top ten hold around 4%. The sequencing input was peripheral blood. The receptors derive from a man in his 70s with COVID-19, enrolled during active disease. CDR3s include the opening cysteine and the closing phenylalanine or tryptophan. D genes are given only for firm matches. Where a row states a size, it is once, few, many or the class of an expanded clone; other rows omit it.

v_gene: TRBV28; d_gene: NA; abundance: NA; j_gene: TRBJ2-7; CDR3nt: TGTGCCAGCAGTTTTAGAGGCAGACTCTACGAGCAGTACTTC; CDR3aa: CASSFRGRLYEQYF
v_gene: TRBV5-6; d_gene: NA; abundance: NA; j_gene: TRBJ1-4; CDR3nt: TGTGCCAGCAGCTTGGCAGGGTCGGGTGAAAAACTGTTTTTT; CDR3aa: CASSLAGSGEKLFF
v_gene: TRBV18; d_gene: TRBD2; abundance: NA; j_gene: TRBJ2-3; CDR3nt: TGTGCCAGCTCACCGATGACTAGCGGGAGGGCCTGGACAGATACGCAGTATTTT; CDR3aa: CASSPMTSGRAWTDTQYF
v_gene: TRBV19; d_gene: TRBD1; abundance: NA; j_gene: TRBJ1-2; CDR3nt: TGTGCCAGTAGGGACGCAGGGGGAGGATATGGCTACACCTTC; CDR3aa: CASRDAGGGYGYTF
v_gene: TRBV28; d_gene: TRBD1; abundance: NA; j_gene: TRBJ1-2; CDR3nt: TGTGCCAGCAGTACCCCGACAGGGGTAGTTGGCTACACCTTC; CDR3aa: CASSTPTGVVGYTF
v_gene: TRBV29-1; d_gene: TRBD2; abundance: NA; j_gene: TRBJ2-3; CDR3nt: TGCAGCGTCACAGGCGGGGGATACACAGATACGCAGTATTTT; CDR3aa: CSVTGGGYTDTQYF
v_gene: TRBV9; d_gene: NA; abundance: NA; j_gene: TRBJ1-2; CDR3nt: TGTGCCAGCAGCGTAGGAGAGGGCAGAGGCGGCTACACCTTC; CDR3aa: CASSVGEGRGGYTF
v_gene: TRBV7-2; d_gene: TRBD2; abundance: few; j_gene: TRBJ2-7; CDR3nt: TGTGCCAGCAGCTTAGTAGCGGGCGGGTACTACGAGCAGTACTTC; CDR3aa: CASSLVAGGYYEQYF
v_gene: TRBV9; d_gene: TRBD1; abundance: NA; j_gene: TRBJ2-7; CDR3nt: TGTGCCAGCAGCGTAGAACTCGGACAGGGGACGGACGAGCAGTACTTC; CDR3aa: CASSVELGQGTDEQYF
v_gene: TRBV15; d_gene: NA; abundance: NA; j_gene: TRBJ2-3; CDR3nt: TGTGCCACCAGCAACCGGGTTGTGACAGATACGCAGTATTTT; CDR3aa: CATSNRVVTDTQYF
v_gene: TRBV21-1; d_gene: NA; abundance: NA; j_gene: TRBJ2-2; CDR3nt: TGTGCCAGCAGCAAAGGGAGCGGGAGGGCCTTTCTCCGGGGAGCTGTTTTT; CDR3aa: CASSKGSGRAFLRGAVF
v_gene: TRBV6-2/TRBV6-3; d_gene: TRBD2; abundance: NA; j_gene: TRBJ2-7; CDR3nt: TGTGCCAGCAGTTCAGACCTCTCGGGACTAGCGGGAGGGCCGGCCTACGAGCAGTACTTC; CDR3aa: CASSSDLSGLAGGPAYEQYF
v_gene: TRBV4-1; d_gene: TRBD2; abundance: NA; j_gene: TRBJ2-2; CDR3nt: TGCGCCAGCAGCCAAGATCCGGGACTAGCGGGAGGGCCTGCCGGGGAGCTGTTTTTT; CDR3aa: CASSQDPGLAGGPAGELFF
v_gene: TRBV5-4; d_gene: TRBD2; abundance: NA; j_gene: TRBJ2-1; CDR3nt: TGTGCCAGCAGCTTGGGCGGGAGGGTCTACAATGAGCAGTTCTTC; CDR3aa: CASSLGGRVYNEQFF
v_gene: TRBV4-3; d_gene: TRBD2; abundance: NA; j_gene: TRBJ2-7; CDR3nt: TGCGCCAGCAGCCAGGATATCAGACTAGCGGGAGTAGGGGAGCAGTACTTC; CDR3aa: CASSQDIRLAGVGEQYF
v_gene: TRBV4-2; d_gene: TRBD1; abundance: NA; j_gene: TRBJ2-7; CDR3nt: TGTGCCAGCAGCCAAGACAGGGGGAGTATAAGGGAGCAGTACTTC; CDR3aa: CASSQDRGSIREQYF
v_gene: TRBV29-1; d_gene: NA; abundance: NA; j_gene: TRBJ2-3; CDR3nt: TGCAGCTCCTGGAGGCAGGGGTACACAGATACGCAGTATTTT; CDR3aa: CSSWRQGYTDTQYF
v_gene: TRBV5-8; d_gene: TRBD1; abundance: NA; j_gene: TRBJ2-1; CDR3nt: TGTGCCAGCAGCTTGGCTCTGGGACAGGGGAATGAGCAGTTCTTC; CDR3aa: CASSLALGQGNEQFF
v_gene: TRBV27; d_gene: TRBD1; abundance: NA; j_gene: TRBJ1-6; CDR3nt: TGTGCCAGCAGTCTGGACAGGGGTGGGAATTCACCCCTCCACTTT; CDR3aa: CASSLDRGGNSPLHF
v_gene: TRBV18; d_gene: NA; abundance: NA; j_gene: TRBJ2-3; CDR3nt: TGTGCCAGCTCGCAGGGCCCGGAAAATACGCAGTATTTT; CDR3aa: CASSQGPENTQYF
v_gene: TRBV10-2; d_gene: NA; abundance: NA; j_gene: TRBJ2-2; CDR3nt: TGCGCCAGCAGTGAAGCTGGACTTAACACCGGGGAGCTGTTTTTT; CDR3aa: CASSEAGLNTGELFF
v_gene: TRBV5-4; d_gene: NA; abundance: NA; j_gene: TRBJ1-1; CDR3nt: TGTGCCAGCAGCTTGGCACGGGGGAACACTGAAGCTTTCTTT; CDR3aa: CASSLARGNTEAFF
v_gene: TRBV5-1; d_gene: TRBD2; abundance: once; j_gene: TRBJ2-5; CDR3nt: TGCGCCAGCAGCTCAAGCGGGAGAAAGGAGACCCAGTACTTC; CDR3aa: CASSSSGRKETQYF
v_gene: TRBV28; d_gene: TRBD1; abundance: NA; j_gene: TRBJ2-1; CDR3nt: TGTGCCAGCAGTTATCCGGGGACAGGGTTGTATGAGCAGTTCTTC; CDR3aa: CASSYPGTGLYEQFF
v_gene: TRBV5-6; d_gene: NA; abundance: NA; j_gene: TRBJ1-3; CDR3nt: TGTGCCAGCAGCTTGAGGCGCGGTAGAAACACCATATATTTT; CDR3aa: CASSLRRGRNTIYF
v_gene: TRBV28; d_gene: TRBD2; abundance: few; j_gene: TRBJ2-6; CDR3nt: TGTGCCAGCAGTCGGGCGGGAGGTGGGGCCAACGTCCTGACTTTC; CDR3aa: CASSRAGGGANVLTF
v_gene: TRBV10-3; d_gene: TRBD2; abundance: NA; j_gene: TRBJ2-1; CDR3nt: TGTGCCATCAGTGGGGGGACTAGCGGGACCAGAGGGGACAATGAGCAGTTCTTC; CDR3aa: CAISGGTSGTRGDNEQFF
v_gene: TRBV7-9; d_gene: NA; abundance: NA; j_gene: TRBJ2-3; CDR3nt: TGTGCCAGCAGCTTCCAGGGTCATCCAGATACGCAGTATTTT; CDR3aa: CASSFQGHPDTQYF
v_gene: TRBV7-2; d_gene: NA; abundance: NA; j_gene: TRBJ2-7; CDR3nt: TGTGCCAGCAGCTTAGGCGCCCGGCGGGGGCAGGAGCAGTACTTC; CDR3aa: CASSLGARRGQEQYF
v_gene: TRBV2; d_gene: NA; abundance: NA; j_gene: TRBJ1-3; CDR3nt: TGTGCCAGCATTGAGCAGGCTGGAAACACCATATATTTT; CDR3aa: CASIEQAGNTIYF
v_gene: TRBV30; d_gene: TRBD2; abundance: many; j_gene: TRBJ2-3; CDR3nt: TGTGCCTGGTCGGTGGGAGGGCGAAATACGCAGTATTTT; CDR3aa: CAWSVGGRNTQYF
v_gene: TRBV3-1/TRBV3-2; d_gene: NA; abundance: NA; j_gene: TRBJ2-5; CDR3nt: TGTGCCAGCAGCCAAGTTACTGCGCCTCAAGAGACCCAGTACTTC; CDR3aa: CASSQVTAPQETQYF
v_gene: TRBV7-7; d_gene: TRBD2; abundance: NA; j_gene: TRBJ2-3; CDR3nt: TGTGCTAGCAGCTTAGGTTCCGGGGGGACAGATACGCAGTATTTT; CDR3aa: CASSLGSGGTDTQYF
v_gene: TRBV27; d_gene: TRBD2; abundance: few; j_gene: TRBJ2-3; CDR3nt: TGTGCCAGCAGTCCGGTGGGACTAGCTGGGACAGATACGCAGTATTTT; CDR3aa: CASSPVGLAGTDTQYF
v_gene: TRBV28; d_gene: NA; abundance: NA; j_gene: TRBJ2-7; CDR3nt: TGTGCCAGCAGTCCCGAGAGTGGGAGGTACGAGCAGTACTTC; CDR3aa: CASSPESGRYEQYF
v_gene: TRBV3-1/TRBV3-2; d_gene: TRBD2; abundance: NA; j_gene: TRBJ2-3; CDR3nt: TGTGCCAGCAGCCGAATGCTAGCGGGGCCCACAGATACGCAGTATTTT; CDR3aa: CASSRMLAGPTDTQYF
v_gene: TRBV27; d_gene: NA; abundance: NA; j_gene: TRBJ2-7; CDR3nt: TGTGCCAGCAGCGACTCCCTCTACGAGCAGTACTTC; CDR3aa: CASSDSLYEQYF
v_gene: TRBV2; d_gene: TRBD1; abundance: NA; j_gene: TRBJ1-2; CDR3nt: TGTGCCAGCAGTGAACCAGGGGGCCACTATGGCTACACCTTC; CDR3aa: CASSEPGGHYGYTF
v_gene: TRBV19; d_gene: TRBD2; abundance: NA; j_gene: TRBJ2-1; CDR3nt: TGTGCCAGTAGTATAGGACTAGCGGGAGAGGAGTTCTTC; CDR3aa: CASSIGLAGEEFF
v_gene: TRBV3-1/TRBV3-2; d_gene: TRBD1; abundance: once; j_gene: TRBJ1-1; CDR3nt: TGTGCCAGCAGCCCGGGACAGATGAACACTGAAGCTTTCTTT; CDR3aa: CASSPGQMNTEAFF
v_gene: TRBV28; d_gene: TRBD1; abundance: NA; j_gene: TRBJ2-1; CDR3nt: TGTGCCAGCAGTAGTCTTGGGACAGGGATCGGGACTGAGCAGTTCTTC; CDR3aa: CASSSLGTGIGTEQFF
v_gene: TRBV4-1; d_gene: TRBD1; abundance: NA; j_gene: TRBJ1-2; CDR3nt: TGCGCCAGCAGCCTCCAGACAGGGAGCTATGGCTACACCTTC; CDR3aa: CASSLQTGSYGYTF
v_gene: TRBV12-3/TRBV12-4; d_gene: NA; abundance: NA; j_gene: TRBJ2-2; CDR3nt: TGTGCCAGCAGTCCTAGCAGGACCGGGGAGCTGTTTTTT; CDR3aa: CASSPSRTGELFF
v_gene: TRBV7-9; d_gene: NA; abundance: few; j_gene: TRBJ2-2; CDR3nt: TGTGCCAGCAGCTTGGGAGCGGCGAACACCGGGGAGCTGTTTTTT; CDR3aa: CASSLGAANTGELFF